These T cell receptor beta chains were read from a single sample in a study of T cells in Graves' hyperthyroidism and ophthalmopathy. TCRdb independently ran MiXCR on the multiplex PCR reads; one entry per CDR3 protein. This table has 450,000 to 650,000 distinct CDR3 sequences, 14% appearing once. Sequenced input: blood. These receptors were taken from a woman between 18 and 30 years old with Graves' ophthalmopathy. The CDR3 runs from the conserved cysteine through the conserved F or W. A D gene is named only where the DNA matches it firmly. Clone size is given for some rows only: seen once, a few or many times, or a class if the clone is expanded.

v_call	clone_size	j_call	d_call	cdr3_nt	cdr3_aa
TRBV28	.	TRBJ1-1	TRBD1	TGTGCCAGCAGTTTAAACAGGGGCATGAACACTGAAGCTTTCTTT	CASSLNRGMNTEAFF
TRBV6-1	many	TRBJ1-1	.	TGTGCCAGCACTTCCGGGCTGGCTTTCTTT	CASTSGLAFF
TRBV7-9	many	TRBJ1-2	.	TGTGCCAGCAGTCACCCCCTTGGACGGAGCTATGGCTACACCTTC	CASSHPLGRSYGYTF
TRBV24-1	.	TRBJ1-4	.	TGTGCCACCAGTGACCACCTTACAACGACGAGGGAAAAACTGTTTTTT	CATSDHLTTTREKLFF
TRBV30	many	TRBJ2-7	.	TGTGCCTGGAGTCCCCTCGGGGCAAGCTCCTACGAGCAGTACTTC	CAWSPLGASSYEQYF
TRBV20-1	.	TRBJ2-7	TRBD2	TGCAGTGCCATCGGGACTAGCGGGAGGCGAACCTACGAGCAGTACTTC	CSAIGTSGRRTYEQYF
TRBV15	few	TRBJ2-4	TRBD1	TGTGCCACCAGCAGGTACCGGGACAGTCTAGCCAAAAACATTCAGTACTTC	CATSRYRDSLAKNIQYF
TRBV3-1	many	TRBJ2-5	.	TGTGCCAGCAGCCAAGATACTAGGCGGGAAGAGACCCAGTACTTC	CASSQDTRREETQYF
TRBV20-1	many	TRBJ2-2	.	TGCAGTGTGCCTATTGACACCGGGGAGCTGTTTTTT	CSVPIDTGELFF
TRBV14	.	TRBJ2-3	.	TGTGCCAGCAGCCAAGAATCACCAGATACGCAGTATTTT	CASSQESPDTQYF
TRBV6-1	.	TRBJ2-1	.	TGTGCCAACAGCCCGGGACTCAATGAGCAGTTCTTC	CANSPGLNEQFF
TRBV12-3/TRBV12-4	many	TRBJ2-2	TRBD1	TGTGCCTGCAGCCCCGGGACAGGGGGCTTTGGGGAGCTGTTTTTT	CACSPGTGGFGELFF
TRBV11-2	many	TRBJ2-5	.	TGTGCCAGCAGCTTAGTGTCCGCCGATTGGGCCCAGTACTTC	CASSLVSADWAQYF
TRBV10-3	few	TRBJ1-2	.	TGTGCCATCAGTGCCGGGAGGAACTATGGCTACACCTTC	CAISAGRNYGYTF
TRBV7-2	many	TRBJ2-7	TRBD2	TGTGCCAGCAGCTCCACTAGCGGGGGTTGGGAGCAGTACTTC	CASSSTSGGWEQYF
TRBV5-8	.	TRBJ2-5	.	TGTGCCAGCAGCTCCACCGGACAAGTCCAAGAGACCCAGTACTTC	CASSSTGQVQETQYF
TRBV4-2	few	TRBJ1-5	.	TGTGCCAGCAGCCAAGATGGGGGCGTGAATCAGCCCCAGCATTTT	CASSQDGGVNQPQHF
TRBV6-5	.	TRBJ2-7	.	TGTGCCAGCAGTTACTGCGACTGGCGGGACCCCTACGAGCAGTACTTC	CASSYCDWRDPYEQYF
TRBV5-8	once	TRBJ2-1	.	TGTGCCAGCAGCTTGGATCCAGGATACAATGAGCAGTTCTTC	CASSLDPGYNEQFF
TRBV6-5	few	TRBJ1-1	.	TGTGCCAGCAGTTACAGGGACCGGGGGGAAGCTTTCTTT	CASSYRDRGEAFF
TRBV7-9	few	TRBJ1-6	TRBD1	TGTGCCAGCAGCCCCCGTACCCGGACAGGGGGCTTGGATTCACCCCTCCACTTT	CASSPRTRTGGLDSPLHF
TRBV27	many	TRBJ1-2	.	TGTGCCAGCAGTTTAACCGTCGGGACGGCTAACTATGGCTACACCTTC	CASSLTVGTANYGYTF
TRBV24-1	many	TRBJ2-7	TRBD2	TGTGCCACCAGCACCCTCGGGAGGACCCCTTCCTGGGACGAGCAGTACTTC	CATSTLGRTPSWDEQYF
TRBV7-2	many	TRBJ1-1	.	TGTGCCAGCAGCTTAGCCCCGCTGCTAGGCTGGGAAGCTTTCTTT	CASSLAPLLGWEAFF
TRBV3-1	many	TRBJ2-1	TRBD2	TGTGCCAGCAGCCAAGTTCAGCGGGGAGTGGTCGATGAGCAGTTCTTC	CASSQVQRGVVDEQFF
TRBV11-2	many	TRBJ2-1	.	TGTGCCAGCAGCTTAGTGACGACGGGCAATGAGCAGTTCTTC	CASSLVTTGNEQFF
TRBV30	many	TRBJ1-3	.	TGTGCCTGGAGTTCGGGGTCTCCTGGAAACACCATATATTTT	CAWSSGSPGNTIYF
TRBV7-2	few	TRBJ2-1	TRBD2	TGTGCCAGCAGCACCTCTAGCGGGAGTCCTCATGAGCAGTTCTTC	CASSTSSGSPHEQFF
TRBV20-1	.	TRBJ1-2	.	TGCAGTGCTGAATTAGACAACTCCTATGGCTACACCTTC	CSAELDNSYGYTF
TRBV11-2	many	TRBJ2-5	TRBD2	TGTGCCAGCAGCCCCCGGGGTAGCGGGACGGAGACCCAGTACTTC	CASSPRGSGTETQYF
TRBV16	many	TRBJ1-1	TRBD1	TGTGCCAGCAGCCAATCGGGACAGGGAGACACTGAAGCTTTCTTT	CASSQSGQGDTEAFF
TRBV20-1	.	TRBJ2-7	.	TGCAGTGCTAACCGGGGCAGCTACGAGCAGTACTTC	CSANRGSYEQYF
TRBV3-1	many	TRBJ2-2	.	TGTGCCAGCAGCCAAGGGACCGGCCATCGGGAGCTGTTTTTT	CASSQGTGHRELFF
TRBV12-5	many	TRBJ2-2	.	TGTGCTAGTGGTTTGGGGATAGCGACGAACACCGGGGAGCTGTTTTTT	CASGLGIATNTGELFF
TRBV4-3	few	TRBJ1-5	.	TGCGCCAGCAGCCAAGACGGTAGGAGCAATCAGCCCCAGCATTTT	CASSQDGRSNQPQHF
TRBV14	many	TRBJ2-3	.	TGTGCCAGCAGCCAAGACTGGGGGGCAGGGGAAACAGATACGCAGTATTTT	CASSQDWGAGETDTQYF
TRBV11-3	few	TRBJ1-1	TRBD1	TGTGCCAGCAGCTTAAGGGGACAGGGGCTTGTGGGTGAGACTGAAGCTTTCTTT	CASSLRGQGLVGETEAFF
TRBV30	many	TRBJ2-1	.	TGTGCCTGGAGTGTACTTAGGGACAATGAGCAGTTCTTC	CAWSVLRDNEQFF
TRBV5-1	many	TRBJ1-2	.	TGCGCCAGCATCGGAGGAAGGGGAGAAAACTATGGCTACACCTTC	CASIGGRGENYGYTF
TRBV30	.	TRBJ1-1	.	TGTGCCTGGAGTTCCACGGGGTTCACTGAAGCTTTCTTT	CAWSSTGFTEAFF
TRBV20-1	many	TRBJ2-1	.	TGCAGTGCTAGAGCCGGGAGCGGCTACTACAATGAGCAGTTCTTC	CSARAGSGYYNEQFF
TRBV7-9	many	TRBJ2-1	TRBD2	TGTGCCAGCAGCCAACGGACTAGCTACAATGAGCAGTTCTTC	CASSQRTSYNEQFF
TRBV11-2	many	TRBJ2-1	.	TGTGCCAGCTCGGGTGGGAGGATCAACGATGAGCAGTTCTTC	CASSGGRINDEQFF
TRBV11-2	many	TRBJ2-1	TRBD1	TGTGCCAGCAGCCATCAGACAGGGTACAATGAGCAGTTCTTC	CASSHQTGYNEQFF
TRBV7-9	many	TRBJ2-5	.	TGTGCCAGCAGCTCCCGGGACGAAGGGACCCAAGAGACCCAGTACTTC	CASSSRDEGTQETQYF
TRBV7-2	.	TRBJ1-1	.	TGTGCCAGCTCACCCACCCGGACAGAGTCAAGGGCGGATGAAGCTTTCTTT	CASSPTRTESRADEAFF
TRBV29-1	many	TRBJ1-2	.	TGCAGCGGGGGAGAGGAGGGGCGCTATGGCTACACCTTC	CSGGEEGRYGYTF
TRBV28	many	TRBJ2-3	TRBD2	TGTGCCAGCAGTTTTAGGCTAGCGGGAGGGCTCGGTAACACAGATACGCAGTATTTT	CASSFRLAGGLGNTDTQYF
TRBV19	many	TRBJ2-1	TRBD2	TGTGCCAGTAGTATGTGGCCTAGACGGACTAGCGGTTACAATGAGCAGTTCTTC	CASSMWPRRTSGYNEQFF
TRBV28	many	TRBJ2-4	.	TGTGCCAGCAGTCTACTTAGGTCAGGGAAAAACACTCAGTACTTC	CASSLLRSGKNTQYF
TRBV2	many	TRBJ2-1	.	TGTGCCAGCAGACGGGAGAACTCCTACAATGAGCAGTTCTTC	CASRRENSYNEQFF
TRBV20-1	many	TRBJ1-6	.	TGCAGTGCTAGACAGGGATGGGGTTCACCCCTCCACTTT	CSARQGWGSPLHF
TRBV28	.	TRBJ2-1	.	TGTGCCAGCAGCCCCCTTCCTGGCGGAGGGCCCTACAATGAGCAGTTCTTC	CASSPLPGGGPYNEQFF